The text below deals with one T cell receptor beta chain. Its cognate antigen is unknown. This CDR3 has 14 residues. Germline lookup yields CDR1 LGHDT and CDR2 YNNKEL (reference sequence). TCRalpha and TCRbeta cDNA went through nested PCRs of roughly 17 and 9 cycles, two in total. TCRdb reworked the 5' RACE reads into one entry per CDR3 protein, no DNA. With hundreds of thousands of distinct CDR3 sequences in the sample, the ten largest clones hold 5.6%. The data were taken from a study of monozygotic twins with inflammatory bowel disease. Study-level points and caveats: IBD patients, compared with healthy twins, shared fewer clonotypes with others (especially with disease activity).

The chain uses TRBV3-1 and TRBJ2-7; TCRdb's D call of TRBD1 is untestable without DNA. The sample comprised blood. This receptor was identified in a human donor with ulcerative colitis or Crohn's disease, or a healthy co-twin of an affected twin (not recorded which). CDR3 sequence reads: CASSPPLTAYEQYF.